The rows below give T cell receptor beta chains drawn from one sample of a study of blood T cell repertoires in COVID-19. Generated by immunoSEQ multiplex PCR, the TCRdb table keeps only in-frame clones and is missing some. The sample lists 110,000 to 150,000 clones, 70% to 90% occurring once. Sequenced material: peripheral blood. The receptors originated from a woman aged 60 to 75 with acute or convalescent COVID-19. The CDR3 runs from the conserved cysteine through the conserved F or W. A D gene is named only where the DNA matches it firmly. The listing skips clone size in some rows; elsewhere it reads once, few, many or a size class.

d_call j_call v_call clone_size cdr3_nt cdr3_aa
TRBD2 TRBJ2-5 TRBV7-2 . TGTGCCAGCAGCCCCTCTAGCGGGGGGGCCCCCCCGGAGACCCAGTACTTC CASSPSSGGAPPETQYF
. TRBJ1-1 TRBV5-1 . TGCGCCAGCAGCCCATGGGGACAGAACACTGAAGCTTTCTTT CASSPWGQNTEAFF
TRBD1 TRBJ1-5 TRBV4-3 . TGCGCCAGCAGCCAAGAGGTAGGGACAGGGGGTAATCAGCCCCAGCATTTT CASSQEVGTGGNQPQHF
TRBD1 TRBJ2-5 TRBV6-1 . TGTGCCAGCAGTGAACCCGGGACAGGGGTCGAGACCCAGTACTTC CASSEPGTGVETQYF
TRBD1 TRBJ2-1 TRBV7-2 few TGTGCCAGCAGCTTAGGGTCGGGACAGGGGGCCGAGGAGCAGTTCTTC CASSLGSGQGAEEQFF
TRBD1 TRBJ2-1 TRBV7-9 . TGTGCCAGCAGCTTAGGAGGGGGCGAGCAGTTCTTC CASSLGGGEQFF
TRBD1 TRBJ1-1 TRBV9 . TGTGCCAGCAGCGTAGGAGGACAGGGTGCTGAAGCTTTCTTT CASSVGGQGAEAFF
TRBD1 TRBJ1-4 TRBV2 . TGTGCCAGCATCGGGACAGGGTATACTAATGAAAAACTGTTTTTT CASIGTGYTNEKLFF
TRBD2 TRBJ2-1 TRBV27 . TGTGCCAGCAGACCACTAGCGGGGGGGCTGGGTGAGCAGTTCTTC CASRPLAGGLGEQFF
TRBD1 TRBJ2-3 TRBV9 once TGTGCCAGCAGCCCCTCGGGACAGGGGGCGGGGGATACGCAGTATTTT CASSPSGQGAGDTQYF
. TRBJ1-5 TRBV7-2 . TGTGCCAGCAGCTTAGCAGGACAGCCGAATCAGCCCCAGCATTTT CASSLAGQPNQPQHF
. TRBJ2-1 TRBV19 . TGTGCCAGTAGTATAGGTAGCGTTGGCAATGAGCAGTTCTTC CASSIGSVGNEQFF
. TRBJ1-1 TRBV7-9 . TGTGCCAGCAGCTCAGGACAGTGGAACACTGAAGCTTTCTTT CASSSGQWNTEAFF
. TRBJ1-2 TRBV6-2/TRBV6-3 . TGTGCCAGCAGTTACTCGATCTCAGGGTATGGCGGCTATGGCTACACCTTC CASSYSISGYGGYGYTF
TRBD1 TRBJ1-2 TRBV6-6 once TGTGCCAGCACAGACGGACAGGTGAACTATGGCTACACCTTC CASTDGQVNYGYTF
TRBD2 TRBJ2-6 TRBV5-4 once TGTGCCAGCAGCCCTAGCGGGGCCGGGGCCAACGTCCTGACTTTC CASSPSGAGANVLTF
. TRBJ2-1 TRBV7-3 . TGTGCCAGCAGCTCCCGGGGCAATGAGCAGTTCTTC CASSSRGNEQFF
TRBD2 TRBJ2-5 TRBV19 . TGTGCCAGTAGTATCTCGGCTAGCGGGGGGCACCGCCAAGAGACCCAGTACTTC CASSISASGGHRQETQYF
. TRBJ1-5 TRBV19 . TGTGCCAGTAGTCCCTTTTTACAGGGTTATAGCAATCAGCCCCAGCATTTT CASSPFLQGYSNQPQHF
. TRBJ1-2 TRBV5-5 . TGTGCCAGCAGCTACCTACTGACAGCTAACTATGGCTACACCTTC CASSYLLTANYGYTF
. TRBJ1-4 TRBV5-4 . TGTGCCAGCAGCCCCGGATTACAGGGCTCTAATGAAAAACTGTTTTTT CASSPGLQGSNEKLFF
. TRBJ1-4 TRBV2 . TGTGCCAGCAGTGCGGGAGCGGGACGCGAACTGTTTTTT CASSAGAGRELFF
. TRBJ1-4 TRBV3-1/TRBV3-2 once TGTGCCAGCAGCCAAGATATTGGGGGGGGAGGTGAAAAACTGTTTTTT CASSQDIGGGGEKLFF
. TRBJ1-6 TRBV28 . TGTGCCAGCCACAGGTATTCTTCCTATAATTCACCCCTCCACTTT CASHRYSSYNSPLHF